The clone carrying this TCR beta chain was observed once. CD4+ cells underwent separation, giving CD45RA+ naive and CD45RA-negative memory subsets. TCRdb's table, derived via immunoSEQ multiplex PCR, lists solely in-frame clones and lacks some. The profile shows about 2.4 million clones, 93% of them singletons. The sample is drawn from a study of shared clonotypes between healthy human individuals. The CDR3 extends over 14 amino acids. Germline V gene lookup returns CDR1 SEHNR and CDR2 FQNEAQ (reference sequence). Trimming took off 2 bases at V and 4 bases at J, with 11 bases between the two ends. This sequence was found in a man aged 18 to 30 in good health. Some clones in this sample may be carry-over from other donors' samples. Material: naive CD4+ T cells from PBMCs. Subset here: CD45RA+ positively selected. The chain uses TRBV7-9 and TRBJ2-5; D may match TRBD1 or TRBD2 (5 bases each). This CDR3 is CASSLHQGVETQYF. CDR3 sequence (DNA): TGTGCCAGCAGCTTACATCAGGGAGTAGAGACCCAGTACTTC.